The T cell receptor beta chain described here comes from a study of T cell responses to AZD1222 COVID-19 vaccine. Findings of the study overall: Most donors were white British and more were female, and clonal diversity was possibly underestimated.

V lost 0 bases and J 6 bases, leaving 12 bases between the germline ends. The length of the CDR3 is 14 residues. Germline lookup yields CDR1 LNHNV and CDR2 YYDKDF (reference sequence). The method was immunoSEQ multiplex PCR; TCRdb's version includes in-frame clones alone and lacks a portion of them. The data show over 50,000 clones, around 84% seen once. As to this clone: The antigen is unknown.

Sequencing was performed on peripheral blood, taken on day 0 of AZD1222 vaccination. This TCR derives from an adult in good health. The gene calls are TRBV15 and TRBJ2-7; a weak D match, TRBD2 (6 bases). The CDR3 DNA reads as TGTGCCACCAGCAGAGATGCAGGAGGGTCCGAGCAGTACTTC. It translates to CATSRDAGGSEQYF.